These 14 T cell receptor beta chains were sequenced from one sample in a study of breast tumors, draining lymph nodes, adjacent tissues. The lymph nodes were axillary draining lymph nodes from breast cancer patients. Using its own MiXCR run on the multiplex PCR reads, TCRdb lists one record per CDR3 protein. Among about 270,000 distinct CDR3 sequences listed, 30% were seen once. Sequenced sample: axillary lymph node tissue. The receptors stem from a female donor with breast cancer. Some clones in this sample may be carry-over from other donors' samples.

In this sample, this clonotype turned up many times. The chain couples TRBV7-9 to TRBJ1-4, with D maybe TRBD1 (5 bases). Trimming took 4 bases from V and 0 from J, leaving 9 bases between them. Germline CDR1 SEHNR, CDR2 FQNEAQ (reference sequence). The CDR3 sequence is 15 residues long. CDR3 DNA sequence: TGTGCCAGCAGCTCTAGGGGTACAACTAATGAAAAACTGTTTTTT. Residues: CASSSRGTTNEKLFF.

This clonotype was detected ten times or more. The V gene is TRBV29-1, the J gene TRBJ2-2; no definite D call. CDR1 SQVTM and CDR2 ANQGSEA come from the germline V gene. V shed 1 base and J shed 7 bases, with 7 bases lying between them. This CDR3 contains 12 residues. CDR3 sequence (DNA): TGCAGCGTTGAAGTAGTAAGCGGGGAGCTGTTTTTT. It is translated as CSVEVVSGELFF.

This chain links TRBV19 with TRBJ2-1; 11 nucleotides agree with TRBD2. The CDR3 contains 15 residues. V dropped 9 bases and J dropped 7; count of bases not matched to a gene: 11. Germline CDR1 is LNHDA and CDR2 is SQIVND (reference sequence). CDR3 protein: CASSPPSGRKNEQFF. DNA for the CDR3: TGTGCCAGCTCACCACCTAGCGGGAGGAAAAATGAGCAGTTCTTC.

Points on this clonotype: This sequence may be a read error, since a much larger clone differs from it by one base. The rearrangement joins TRBV30 to TRBJ2-7, with D possibly being TRBD2 (5 bases). Looked up from germline, CDR1 is GTSNPN and CDR2 is SVGIG (reference sequence). This CDR3 has 13 amino acids. CDR3 protein: CARSVQRLYEQYF. CDR3 coding DNA: TGTGCCCGGAGTGTTCAGCGGTTATACGAGCAGTACTTC. The variable domain in full, completed from reference TRBV30 and TRBJ2-7, reads SQTIHQWPATLVQPVGSPLSLECTVEGTSNPNLYWYRQAAGRGLQLLFYSVGIGQISSEVPQNLSASRPQDRQFILSSKKLLLSDSGFYLCARSVQRLYEQYFGPGTRLTVT.

This clonotype was seen at least ten times. This chain links TRBV30 with TRBJ1-2, with D possibly matching TRBD1 (5 bases). The germline V gene encodes CDR1 GTSNPN and CDR2 SVGIG (reference sequence). V was pared by 8 bases and J by 5 bases, with 15 bases between. This CDR3 is 12 amino acids long. DNA for the CDR3: TGTGCCGGAGACAGTATTCTGTATGGCTACACCTTC. Encoded protein: CAGDSILYGYTF.

The V and J genes are TRBV4-1 and TRBJ2-5; tentative D call: TRBD2 (6 bases). The CDR3 length is 14 residues. The germline V and J ends were trimmed by 0 bases and 4 bases, with 9 bases remaining between them. CDR1 and CDR2 from the germline V gene are MGHRA and YSYEKL. CDR3 DNA sequence: TGCGCCAGCAGCCAAGATCAAGCGGGAGAGACCCAGTACTTC. It encodes CASSQDQAGETQYF.

The CDR3 DNA is TGTGCCAGCAGCTTACCCGGTTCCTACGAGCAGTACTTC. Its protein is CASSLPGSYEQYF. This sequence joins TRBV11-3 and TRBJ2-7; D gene unclear. CDR3 length equals 13 residues. Trimming shortened V by 2 bases and J by 1 base, and 6 bases separated the two germline ends. CDR1 and CDR2 (germline): SGHNT, YENEEA.

In this sample, this clonotype turned up many times. The gene calls are TRBV25-1 and TRBJ1-4; unclear D gene. Germline V gene lookup returns CDR1 MGHDK and CDR2 SYGVNS. The CDR3 extends over 15 amino acids. Between the trimmed V and J ends, which lost 9 bases and 6 bases, there was a span of 20 bases. Here the CDR3 reads CASSGPGDAYEKLFF. CDR3 DNA sequence: TGTGCCAGTTCTGGGCCGGGCGATGCCTATGAAAAACTGTTTTTT.

This clonotype was found a few times. CDR3 residues: CASSVENGGTSGRKDIQYF. The DNA of the CDR3 is TGTGCCAGCAGCGTAGAGAACGGGGGGACTAGCGGGAGGAAAGACATTCAGTACTTC. The gene calls are TRBV9 and TRBJ2-4, with 15 bases aligning to TRBD2. V lost 0 bases, J lost 8 bases, and 12 bases stayed unmatched. CDR1 SGDLS and CDR2 YYNGEE come from the germline V gene. CDR3 length: 19 amino acids.

Many counts were recorded for this clonotype. This chain connects TRBV4-1 to TRBJ1-5, with a tentative D call TRBD1 (6 bases). Looked up from germline, CDR1 is MGHRA and CDR2 is YSYEKL. The CDR3 length is 14 residues. Trimming shortened V by 1 base and J by 4 bases, and 8 bases separated the two germline ends. CDR3 nucleotides: TGCGCCAGCAGCCAAGTAGGGGGGAATCAGCCCCAGCATTTT. Protein sequence: CASSQVGGNQPQHF.

This clonotype was recorded many times. The chain has TRBV19 and TRBJ1-2; the match to TRBD1 covers 7 bases. Germline V gene data show CDR1 as LNHDA and CDR2 as SQIVND (reference sequence). Trimming took 1 base from V and 8 from J; bases not matched to a gene: 7. The CDR3 contains 14 residues. The CDR3 spells CASSIGNRGSGYTF. In DNA, the CDR3 is TGTGCCAGTAGTATAGGGAACAGGGGTTCCGGCTACACCTTC.

This clonotype was counted only a few times. A much larger clone sits a single nucleotide away, making a read error possible. This chain connects TRBV20-1 to TRBJ2-1, with D uncertain. Looked up from germline, CDR1 is DFQATT and CDR2 is SNEGSKA (reference sequence). The CDR3 totals 11 residues. CDR3 residues: CSASPYNEQSF. The CDR3 DNA sequence: TGCAGTGCTAGTCCCTACAATGAGCAGTCCTTC.

This clonotype came up many times. V gene TRBV11-2 combines with J gene TRBJ1-2, with unresolved D. Germline assignment: CDR1 SGHAT and CDR2 FQNNGV. The CDR3 extends over 15 amino acids. V gave up 2 bases and J gave up 4 bases, with 14 bases separating them. The CDR3 nucleotides read TGTGCCAGCAGCTTATCCACCTCTTTCCTCTATGGCTACACCTTC. Protein: CASSLSTSFLYGYTF.

On this clonotype itself: Since a much larger clone is just one base distant, this may be a read error. V usage is TRBV19 and J usage is TRBJ2-2, with 9 positions matching TRBD2. Germline V gene lookup returns CDR1 LNHDA and CDR2 SQIVND (reference sequence). This CDR3 is 16 amino acids long. CDR3 protein: CASSILAGKSTGELLF. DNA of the CDR3: TGTGCCAGCAGTATACTAGCGGGCAAATCCACCGGGGAGCTGCTTTTT.